The 9 T cell receptor beta chains listed next were all sequenced from one sample in a study of T-cell reconstitution after alpha-beta-depleted transplantation in children. It was with unique molecular identifiers that the TCRbeta library was prepared. One entry per CDR3 protein, called by TCRdb with MiXCR from the PCR reads. The data hold about 260,000 distinct CDR3 sequences, with about 9.9% observed a single time. The source was peripheral blood, collected 180 days after TCRalphabeta/CD19-depleted stem cell transplant. These receptors originate from a male patient between 2 and 10 years old who had a stem cell transplant for chronic granulomatous disease, so the T cells may come from the graft donor.

This clonotype was picked up a small number of times. The chain employs TRBV12-3 or TRBV12-4 and TRBJ2-2, with D perhaps TRBD2 (6 bases). The ends were cut back, 3 bases at V and 3 bases at J, with 11 bases in the middle. The CDR3 length is 15 residues. Written as DNA, the CDR3 is TGTGCCAGCAGTTTTTGGGGGGTCGACACCGGGGAGCTGTTTTTT. Its protein is CASSFWGVDTGELFF.

This clonotype came up many times. CDR3 amino acids: CASSFGTSGNADTQYF. The CDR3 bases are TGTGCCAGCAGCTTTGGCACTAGCGGGAATGCAGATACGCAGTATTTT. V gene TRBV7-6 combines with J gene TRBJ2-3, with 10 bases matching TRBD2. Germline CDR1 reads SGHVS; CDR2 reads FNYEAQ. This CDR3 has 16 amino acids. The trim removed 3 bases at V and 4 bases at J, leaving 7 bases unmatched.

The J gene is TRBJ2-2, the V gene TRBV4-2; 11 nucleotides line up with TRBD2. Germline CDR1 is LGHNA and CDR2 is YNFKEQ. Trimming cost V 5 bases and J 0 bases; bases outside gene matches: 5. The CDR3 has 17 amino acids. CDR3 protein: CASSKNSGGANTGELFF. The CDR3, as DNA: TGTGCCAGCAGCAAGAATAGCGGGGGGGCGAACACCGGGGAGCTGTTTTTT.

This clonotype was counted many times. The chain has TRBV20-1 and TRBJ2-1; 9 nucleotides line up with TRBD2. The CDR3 totals 16 residues. V lost 4 bases to trimming and J lost 8 bases; unmatched junction nucleotides: 15. Germline V gene data show CDR1 as DFQATT and CDR2 as SNEGSKA (reference sequence). The chain's CDR3 is CSAISDSGSIIDEQFF. CDR3 DNA: TGCAGTGCTATTTCGGATAGCGGGAGTATCATCGATGAGCAGTTCTTC.

This clonotype was detected ten times or more. The chain uses TRBV5-1 and TRBJ2-2; 8 bases match TRBD2. J gave up 4 bases and V 4 bases, and 3 bases lay outside the gene matches. Per the germline V gene, CDR1 is SGHRS and CDR2 is YFSETQ. This CDR3 has 14 residues. CDR3 in amino acids: CASSSGSSTGELFF. The DNA of the CDR3 is TGCGCCAGCAGCAGCGGGAGCAGCACCGGGGAGCTGTTTTTT.

This clonotype has a count of ten or more. The chain combines TRBV20-1 with TRBJ2-7; the D gene is possibly TRBD1 (5 bases). The V gene's germline CDR1 is DFQATT and CDR2 SNEGSKA (reference sequence). The V end was cut by 6 bases, the J end by 2 bases, with 14 bases between. This CDR3 contains 13 residues. The CDR3 spells CSATNRFTYEQYF. CDR3 nucleotides: TGCAGTGCAACGAACAGGTTTACCTACGAGCAGTACTTC.

This clonotype turned up a few times. The rearrangement uses TRBV18 and TRBJ1-1; D is ambiguous. The CDR3 covers 14 residues. Trimming left V 3 bases short and J 1 base short, with 9 bases between. The germline V gene has CDR1 KGHSH and CDR2 LQKENI. The CDR3 DNA sequence: TGTGCCAGCTCACCCGAGGTCTCGAACACTGAAGCTTTCTTT. This translates into CASSPEVSNTEAFF.

Of note for this clonotype: A much larger clone sits a single nucleotide away, making a read error possible. The J gene is TRBJ2-1, the V gene TRBV20-1; D is tentatively TRBD1 or TRBD2 (5 bases each). With 5 bases removed from V and 0 bases from J, the gap between germline ends came to 11 bases. The CDR3 has 14 amino acids. CDR1 is DFQATT and CDR2 is SNEGSKA in the germline V gene (reference sequence). The CDR3 region has the DNA TGCAGTGCTGAACAGGACTGCTCCTACAATGAGCAGTTCTTC. Translating it yields CSAEQDCSYNEQFF.

At least ten counts were recorded for this clonotype. The V gene is TRBV20-1, the J gene TRBJ2-5, with a possible D match to TRBD1 (5 bases). Germline V gives CDR1 DFQATT, CDR2 SNEGSKA (reference sequence). Trimming cost V 1 base and J 4 bases, with 19 bases left between them. The CDR3 runs 16 residues. The CDR3 coding sequence is TGCAGTGCTAGAGCTCCCAGGGCGCTAGTAGGAGAGACCCAGTACTTC. Its translation: CSARAPRALVGETQYF.